This T cell receptor (beta chain) emerged from a study of blood T cell repertoires in COVID-19. Only in-frame clones appear in the TCRdb table, and some are missing; sequencing was by immunoSEQ multiplex PCR. The table shows over 200,000 clones, with approximately 90% occurring only once. Germline CDR1 is MGHRA and CDR2 is YSYEKL. There are 14 residues in the CDR3. Trimming cost V 4 bases and J 7 bases, with 14 bases left between them. Sequenced: PBMCs or T cells enriched from blood (not recorded which). The origin of this receptor is a man under 40 who had recovered from COVID-19. The J gene is TRBJ1-5, the V gene TRBV4-1; D gene unclear. CDR3 protein: CASSLQNGRQPQHF. The CDR3 DNA reads TGCGCCAGCAGCCTCCAAAATGGGAGACAGCCCCAGCATTTT.